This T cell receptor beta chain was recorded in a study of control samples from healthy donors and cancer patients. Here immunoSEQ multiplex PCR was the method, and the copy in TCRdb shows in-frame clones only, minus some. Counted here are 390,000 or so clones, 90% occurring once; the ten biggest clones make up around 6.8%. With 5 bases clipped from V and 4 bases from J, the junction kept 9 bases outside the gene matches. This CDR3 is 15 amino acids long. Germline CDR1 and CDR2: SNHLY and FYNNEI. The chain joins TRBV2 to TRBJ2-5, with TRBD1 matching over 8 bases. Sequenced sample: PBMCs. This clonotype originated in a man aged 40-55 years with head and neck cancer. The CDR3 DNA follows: TGTGCCAGCAGTTATCGCAGGGGGCAGGGAGAGACCCAGTACTTC. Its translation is CASSYRRGQGETQYF. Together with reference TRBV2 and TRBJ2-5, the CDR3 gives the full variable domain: EPEVTQTPSHQVTQMGQEVILRCVPISNHLYFYWYRQILGQKVEFLVSFYNNEISEKSEIFDDQFSVERPDGSNFTLKIRSTKLEDSAMYFCASSYRRGQGETQYFGPGTRLLVL.